One and the same sample provided the 25 T cell receptor beta chains below, sequenced in a study of neoadjuvant anti-PD-1 for oral cavity cancer. Method: immunoSEQ multiplex PCR; TCRdb's copy keeps in-frame clones and lacks some. Of 11,000 to 15,000 clones listed, about 67% are singletons. The sequencing here drew on PBMCs, taken before nivolumab (anti-PD-1) treatment. Receptors originate from a person aged 40-85 years with oral cavity squamous cell carcinoma.

This CDR3 reads CASSLLPTGTYEQYF. The DNA for the CDR3 is TGTGCCAGCAGTTTACTCCCGACAGGGACCTACGAGCAGTACTTC. The V gene is TRBV27, the J gene TRBJ2-7, with 7 bases identical to TRBD1. Losses at the gene ends were 2 bases for V and 2 bases for J; bases not matched to a gene: 6. The length of the CDR3 is 15 residues. CDR1 MNHEY and CDR2 SMNVEV come from the germline V gene (reference sequence).

V gene TRBV9 combines with J gene TRBJ1-6; TRBD1 might be the D (6 bases). CDR1 and CDR2 from the germline V gene are SGDLS and YYNGEE. The CDR3 is 14 amino acids. Trimming pared 3 bases from V and 7 bases from J, leaving 11 bases between. CDR3 loop: CASSADSRNSPLHF. The CDR3 nucleotides are TGTGCCAGCAGCGCGGACAGCCGGAATTCACCCCTCCACTTT.

The rearrangement links TRBV19 to TRBJ1-2; tentatively, D is TRBD1 (5 bases). V shed 2 bases and J shed 3 bases, with 25 bases lying between them. The CDR3 covers 19 residues. In germline, CDR1 is LNHDA, CDR2 SQIVND (reference sequence). In nucleotides, the CDR3 is TGTGCCAGTAGTATATGGGCGGCAGGGTTTAGTCTTCGGGACTATGGCTACACCTTC. It yields the protein CASSIWAAGFSLRDYGYTF. Combining the CDR3 with reference TRBV19 and TRBJ1-2 gives the whole variable domain DGGITQSPKYLFRKEGQNVTLSCEQNLNHDAMYWYRQDPGQGLRLIYYSQIVNDFQKGDIAEGYSVSREKKESFPLTVTSAQKNPTAFYLCASSIWAAGFSLRDYGYTFGSGTRLTVV.

The rearrangement joins TRBV5-1 to TRBJ2-5; 7 bases line up with TRBD2. Losses at the gene ends were 0 bases for V and 5 bases for J; bases not matched to a gene: 7. There are 15 residues in the CDR3. Germline values: CDR1 SGHRS, CDR2 YFSETQ. The CDR3 DNA reads as TGCGCCAGCAGCTTGGACGGGAGGATCTTTGAGACCCAGTACTTC. It codes for CASSLDGRIFETQYF. The entire variable domain, with the rest obtained from reference TRBV5-1 and TRBJ2-5, is as follows: KAGVTQTPRYLIKTRGQQVTLSCSPISGHRSVSWYQQTPGQGLQFLFEYFSETQRNKGNFPGRFSGRQFSNSRSEMNVSTLELGDSALYLCASSLDGRIFETQYFGPGTRLLVL.

This clone was found a few times. The gene calls are TRBV5-1 and TRBJ1-1; 7 positions agree with TRBD1. CDR3 size: 14 residues. Trimming removed 3 bases from V and 7 bases from J; junction bases left unmatched: 9. CDR1 is SGHRS and CDR2 is YFSETQ in the germline V gene. The CDR3 region has the DNA TGCGCCAGCAGCTCGTCGACGCAGGGGGGTGAAGCTTTCTTT. Protein: CASSSSTQGGEAFF.

The chain has TRBV10-3 and TRBJ2-7, with D perhaps matching TRBD1 (6 bases). The V and J ends lost 5 bases and 5 bases respectively, with 13 bases between them. Germline values: CDR1 ENHRY, CDR2 SYGVKD. This CDR3 has 13 amino acids. This CDR3 is CAISLQGADEQYF. The CDR3 DNA is TGTGCCATCAGTCTACAGGGTGCGGACGAGCAGTACTTC.

The chain joins TRBV15 to TRBJ1-5, with D tentatively TRBD1 (6 bases). Germline CDR1 reads LNHNV; CDR2 reads YYDKDF (reference sequence). Trimming removed 1 base at V and 1 base at J, with 17 bases between. The CDR3 contains 18 residues. CDR3 amino acids: CATSRAIRGWGSNQPQHF. The CDR3 DNA sequence: TGTGCCACCAGCAGAGCCATCAGGGGATGGGGCAGCAATCAGCCCCAGCATTTT.

This clone has just a few counts. The genes are TRBV10-3 and TRBJ2-7; tentative D call: TRBD2 (5 bases). CDR3 length: 14 amino acids. Germline CDR1 reads ENHRY; CDR2 reads SYGVKD. The V and J ends lost 6 bases and 2 bases respectively, with 14 bases between them. CDR3 region: CAIRAGGTTYEQYF. The DNA for the CDR3 is TGTGCCATCAGGGCGGGCGGAACTACCTACGAGCAGTACTTC.

This rearrangement joins TRBV7-9 to TRBJ2-2; D may be TRBD1 (6 bases). Germline V gene lookup returns CDR1 SEHNR and CDR2 FQNEAQ (reference sequence). There are 19 residues in the CDR3. Trimming shortened V by 5 bases and J by 1 base, and 23 bases separated the two germline ends. The CDR3 DNA reads as TGTGCCAGCAGCCGCAGAACTTATTCAGGGGATCAGAACACCGGGGAGCTGTTTTTT. This translates into CASSRRTYSGDQNTGELFF. Together with reference TRBV7-9 and TRBJ2-2, the CDR3 gives the full variable domain: DTGVSQNPRHKITKRGQNVTFRCDPISEHNRLYWYRQTLGQGPEFLTYFQNEAQLEKSRLLSDRFSAERPKGSFSTLEIQRTEQGDSAMYLCASSRRTYSGDQNTGELFFGEGSRLTVL.

The chain has TRBV2 and TRBJ2-1; 12 bases map to TRBD2. Per germline, CDR1 SNHLY and CDR2 FYNNEI. V was clipped by 6 bases and J by 5 bases; unmatched bases: 2. This CDR3 is 14 amino acids long. The CDR3 loop is CASRGLAGNNEQFF. The CDR3 region has the DNA TGTGCCAGCAGGGGACTAGCGGGCAACAATGAGCAGTTCTTC.

In its sample, this clone was seen a few times. V is TRBV7-6 and J is TRBJ2-7; the D call may be TRBD1 or TRBD2 (7 bases each). The CDR3 length is 14 residues. V lost 4 bases to trimming and J lost 6 bases, with 16 bases between them. CDR1 and CDR2 (germline): SGHVS, FNYEAQ. The DNA of the CDR3 is TGTGCCAGCAGCTCGGGCAGGGGGGGGCTCGAGCAGTACTTC. Amino acid sequence: CASSSGRGGLEQYF.

This chain links TRBV6-6 with TRBJ2-1; D could derive from TRBD1 or TRBD2 (5 bases each). Per germline, CDR1 MNHNY and CDR2 SVGAGI (reference sequence). Trimming left V 0 bases short and J 6 bases short, with 12 bases between. The CDR3 spans 15 residues. The CDR3 protein is CASSYSTGPANEQFF. DNA for the CDR3: TGTGCCAGCAGTTACTCAACGGGGCCCGCCAATGAGCAGTTCTTC.

CDR3 in amino acids: CASRQEVNTEAFF. The CDR3 bases are TGTGCCAGCCGCCAGGAGGTGAACACTGAAGCTTTCTTT. The rearrangement links TRBV7-3 to TRBJ1-1; D gene ambiguous. From germline, CDR1 is SGHTA and CDR2 FQGTGA. CDR3 length: 13 amino acids. Trimming removed 8 bases at V and 0 bases at J, with 10 bases between.

This clone has a handful of counts. This chain links TRBV4-2 with TRBJ2-2; D remains unclear. Between the trimmed V and J ends, which lost 2 bases and 7 bases, there was a span of 14 bases. CDR1 is LGHNA, CDR2 YNFKEQ, per germline. CDR3 size: 15 residues. This CDR3 reads CASSQLTAGNGELFF. DNA of the CDR3: TGTGCCAGCAGCCAATTGACTGCCGGCAACGGGGAGCTGTTTTTT.

This clone was found a few times. The chain combines TRBV5-8 with TRBJ2-2; D is uncertain. Per germline, CDR1 SGHTS and CDR2 YDEGEE. The CDR3 is 14 residues long. V dropped 3 bases and J dropped 1 base, with 7 bases sitting between them. CDR3 protein: CASSSYWNTGELFF. The CDR3 nucleotides are TGTGCCAGCAGCTCCTACTGGAACACCGGGGAGCTGTTTTTT.

This chain joins TRBV4-1 and TRBJ1-1; 7 bases fit TRBD1. CDR1 is MGHRA and CDR2 is YSYEKL in the germline V gene. CDR3 size: 17 residues. Trimming at V came to 5 bases and at J to 1 base, leaving 13 bases not matched to a gene. The CDR3 nucleotides read TGCGCCAGCAGCTCTCGATCTCCGGGACAGAAGAACACTGAAGCTTTCTTT. Its protein product is CASSSRSPGQKNTEAFF.

This clone has just one count. V is TRBV5-5 and J is TRBJ1-5; unclear D gene. CDR3 length: 13 residues. The germline V and J ends were trimmed by 0 bases and 4 bases, with 5 bases remaining between them. Germline CDR1 is SGHKS and CDR2 is YYEKEE (reference sequence). DNA for the CDR3: TGTGCCAGCAGCTTGGCGTCTAATCAGCCCCAGCATTTT. Protein sequence: CASSLASNQPQHF.

This clone appeared a single time. J is TRBJ2-7 and V is TRBV19; TRBD2 agrees at 9 bases. This CDR3 comprises 18 residues. The J segment lost 2 bases and the V segment lost 1 base, leaving 12 bases of the junction unmatched. Germline assignment: CDR1 LNHDA and CDR2 SQIVND (reference sequence). The CDR3 is CASSIALSRGGETYEQYF. DNA of the CDR3: TGTGCCAGTAGTATAGCCCTATCGCGGGGGGGAGAAACCTACGAGCAGTACTTC. Filled out from reference TRBV19 and TRBJ2-7, the complete variable domain reads DGGITQSPKYLFRKEGQNVTLSCEQNLNHDAMYWYRQDPGQGLRLIYYSQIVNDFQKGDIAEGYSVSREKKESFPLTVTSAQKNPTAFYLCASSIALSRGGETYEQYFGPGTRLTVT.

The chain joins TRBV7-8 to TRBJ2-1; D remains ambiguous. CDR1 is SGHVS and CDR2 is FQNEAQ in the germline V gene. V lost 3 bases, J lost 5 bases, and 14 bases lay in between. CDR3 length equals 15 residues. In nucleotides, the CDR3 is TGTGCCAGCAGCTTTCGGACCCGAGCAAACAATGAGCAGTTCTTC. This translates into CASSFRTRANNEQFF.

The rearrangement links TRBV10-3 to TRBJ2-1, with 15 bases that match TRBD2. The V segment lost 6 bases and the J segment 5 bases; nucleotides outside the gene matches: 5. The CDR3 is made up of 16 amino acids. Germline CDR1 ENHRY, CDR2 SYGVKD. The CDR3 loop reads CAISGLAGGRNNEQFF. CDR3 bases: TGTGCCATCAGCGGACTAGCGGGGGGGCGAAACAATGAGCAGTTCTTC.

This clone was found once. CDR3 sequence: CASSLRWDSSSYEQYF. CDR3 in DNA: TGTGCCAGCAGCTTAAGGTGGGACTCCAGCTCCTACGAGCAGTACTTC. The rearrangement links TRBV7-2 to TRBJ2-7; a weak D match, TRBD2 (6 bases). The germline V gene encodes CDR1 SGHTA and CDR2 FQGNSA. V was trimmed by 2 bases and J by 0 bases, leaving 14 bases between them. The CDR3 sequence is 16 residues long.

This clone occurred a few times. J is TRBJ1-5 and V is TRBV19, with D hard to call. The germline CDR1 and CDR2 sequences are LNHDA and SQIVND (reference sequence). CDR3 size: 15 residues. Between the trimmed V and J ends, which lost 0 bases and 3 bases, there was a span of 9 bases. CDR3 coding DNA: TGTGCCAGTAGTATAGACGGCAATGACAATCAGCCCCAGCATTTT. This encodes CASSIDGNDNQPQHF.

This clone was found a few times. For the CDR3, the DNA is TGTGCCAGCAGCCAAGAGGGGGACCGTTATGGCTACACCTTC. As protein: CASSQEGDRYGYTF. The J gene is TRBJ1-2, the V gene TRBV4-2; TRBD1 is a possible D gene (5 bases). The CDR3 consists of 14 residues. Germline V CDR1 and CDR2: LGHNA, YNFKEQ. With 0 bases removed from V and 5 bases from J, the gap between germline ends came to 10 bases.

The V call is TRBV7-3, the J call TRBJ1-5; 7 bases are shared with TRBD1. This CDR3 contains 15 residues. The V segment lost 5 bases and the J segment 6 bases; nucleotides outside the gene matches: 10. Looked up from germline, CDR1 is SGHTA and CDR2 is FQGTGA. The CDR3: CASSPSDRRGQPQHF. In nucleotides, the CDR3 is TGTGCCAGCAGCCCGTCGGACAGGCGGGGTCAGCCCCAGCATTTT.

The chain recombines TRBV7-9 with TRBJ1-3; D ambiguous. The CDR3 is 17 residues long. CDR1 is SEHNR and CDR2 is FQNEAQ in the germline V gene (reference sequence). Trimming cost V 4 bases and J 5 bases, with 21 bases left between them. In DNA, the CDR3 is TGTGCCAGCAGCTCAGAGCCGGGCCCGACAACGAGAAACACCATATATTTT. Its protein is CASSSEPGPTTRNTIYF.